These 20 T cell receptor beta chains were sequenced from one sample in a study of T cell responses to AZD1222 COVID-19 vaccine. The assay was immunoSEQ multiplex PCR, and TCRdb's table has in-frame clones only and misses some. The sample shows 80,000 to 90,000 clones, around nine tenths of them seen only once. Source: peripheral blood, taken on day 0 of MenACWY control vaccination. The receptor set was obtained from an adult in good health.

The rearrangement links TRBV12-3 or TRBV12-4 to TRBJ1-2; D remains unclear. The CDR3 has 13 amino acids. V lost 7 bases, J lost 4 bases, and 13 bases lay in between. Written as DNA, the CDR3 is TGTGCCAGCACCCCGGTGGAGGGCTATGGCTACACCTTC. Encoded protein: CASTPVEGYGYTF.

Here the CDR3 DNA reads TGTGCCAGCAGGCCGGGACAGCTACACTACAATGAGCAGTTCTTC. The encoded protein is CASRPGQLHYNEQFF. The chain links TRBV28 to TRBJ2-1, with 7 bases that match TRBD1. The CDR3 covers 15 residues. Germline V lookup: CDR1 MDHEN, CDR2 SYDVKM. After removal of 6 bases from V and 3 bases from J, the junction contained 8 bases not matched to a gene.

The V call is TRBV6-1, the J call TRBJ1-2; D is perhaps TRBD1 (6 bases). CDR1 is MNHNS and CDR2 is SASEGT in the germline V gene. The CDR3 consists of 15 residues. The ends were cut back, 1 base at V and 8 bases at J, with 17 bases in the middle. The CDR3 nucleotides are TGTGCCAGCAGTGAAGAAACGGGACAACGCTGGGGCTACACCTTC. Protein sequence: CASSEETGQRWGYTF.

This chain links TRBV9 with TRBJ1-1, with no clear D. Trimming removed 0 bases at V and 3 bases at J, with 6 bases between. Per the germline V gene, CDR1 is SGDLS and CDR2 is YYNGEE. This CDR3 contains 13 residues. DNA of the CDR3: TGTGCCAGCAGCGTAGCTCCGCACACTGAAGCTTTCTTT. Protein sequence: CASSVAPHTEAFF. The variable domain in full, with the rest retrieved from reference TRBV9 and TRBJ1-1, is DSGVTQTPKHLITATGQRVTLRCSPRSGDLSVYWYQQSLDQGLQFLIQYYNGEERAKGNILERFSAQQFPDLHSELNLSSLELGDSALYFCASSVAPHTEAFFGQGTRLTVV.

The chain has TRBV25-1 and TRBJ2-7, with 8 positions matching TRBD2. The ends lost 9 bases at V and 5 bases at J; junction bases unmatched: 6. CDR1 and CDR2 (germline): MGHDK, SYGVNS. The CDR3 sequence is 12 residues long. CDR3 amino acids: CASSGLVNEQYF. Here the CDR3 DNA reads TGTGCCAGTTCGGGACTAGTTAACGAGCAGTACTTC.

V gene TRBV5-5 combines with J gene TRBJ2-3; 8 bases match TRBD1. Per the germline V gene, CDR1 is SGHKS and CDR2 is YYEKEE (reference sequence). CDR3 size: 16 residues. With 4 bases clipped from V and 4 bases from J, the junction kept 11 bases outside the gene matches. The CDR3 sequence is CASSAATGEEADTQYF. Written as DNA, the CDR3 is TGTGCCAGCAGCGCGGCGACAGGGGAGGAGGCAGATACGCAGTATTTT.

This chain joins TRBV10-2 and TRBJ1-1; D ambiguous. The length of the CDR3 is 14 residues. The V gene's germline CDR1 is WSHSY and CDR2 SAAADI. Trimming pared 6 bases from V and 1 base from J, leaving 12 bases between. The CDR3 spells CASRKGSANTEAFF. The CDR3 DNA reads as TGCGCCAGCAGGAAGGGATCCGCGAACACTGAAGCTTTCTTT.

The rearrangement uses TRBV19 and TRBJ2-1; unclear D gene. The CDR3 runs 11 residues. The V gene lost 8 bases and the J gene lost 3 bases, with 5 bases spanning the gap. In germline, CDR1 is LNHDA, CDR2 SQIVND (reference sequence). CDR3 nucleotides: TGTGCCAGTCGGAGCTACAATGAGCAGTTCTTC. This codes for CASRSYNEQFF.

The rearrangement joins TRBV13 to TRBJ2-1; 10 nucleotides agree with TRBD2. Germline V lookup: CDR1 PRHDT, CDR2 FYEKMQ (reference sequence). V shed 5 bases, J shed 4 bases, and the junction held 8 bases outside the gene matches. The length of the CDR3 is 16 residues. CDR3 sequence (DNA): TGTGCCAGCAGCGCGAGAGCGGGAGGGGCATACAATGAGCAGTTCTTC. Translation: CASSARAGGAYNEQFF.

V is TRBV29-1 and J is TRBJ2-1, with a possible D match to TRBD1 (7 bases). With 7 bases removed from V and 12 bases from J, the gap between germline ends came to 22 bases. The germline gives CDR1 SQVTM, CDR2 ANQGSEA. This CDR3 has 13 residues. CDR3 residues: CSARQGGLRGQFF. The CDR3 DNA is TGCAGCGCACGACAGGGAGGACTCCGAGGGCAGTTCTTC.

V usage is TRBV9 and J usage is TRBJ2-2; unclear D gene. This CDR3 is built from 11 residues. Looked up from germline, CDR1 is SGDLS and CDR2 is YYNGEE. Trimming removed 4 bases from V and 4 bases from J, with 2 bases in between. DNA for the CDR3: TGTGCCAGCAGCCTCACCGGGGAGCTGTTTTTT. Residues: CASSLTGELFF.

V gene TRBV5-4 combines with J gene TRBJ2-5, with D tentatively TRBD1 (5 bases). Trimming removed 1 base at V and 1 base at J, with 8 bases between. There are 14 residues in the CDR3. CDR1 and CDR2 (germline): SGHNT, YYREEE (reference sequence). The DNA for the CDR3 is TGTGCCAGCAGCTTGTTACAGGTCCAAGAGACCCAGTACTTC. Residues: CASSLLQVQETQYF.

The genes are TRBV12-3 or TRBV12-4 and TRBJ2-2; D unclear. The V gene lost 3 bases and the J gene lost 5 bases, with 1 base spanning the gap. The CDR3 loop spans 11 amino acids. The CDR3 sequence: CASSFTGELFF. The CDR3 DNA follows: TGTGCCAGCAGTTTTACCGGGGAGCTGTTTTTT.

The V and J genes are TRBV7-2 and TRBJ1-5; D remains ambiguous. CDR3 length: 14 amino acids. Between the trimmed V and J ends, which lost 2 bases and 2 bases, there was a span of 7 bases. The germline gives CDR1 SGHTA, CDR2 FQGNSA. The CDR3 DNA follows: TGTGCCAGCAGCTTAAAAGGAGGCAATCAGCCCCAGCATTTT. Amino acids: CASSLKGGNQPQHF. Full variable domain (remainder filled in from reference TRBV7-2 and TRBJ1-5): GAGVSQSPSNKVTEKGKDVELRCDPISGHTALYWYRQSLGQGLEFLIYFQGNSAPDKSGLPSDRFSAERTGGSVSTLTIQRTQQEDSAVYLCASSLKGGNQPQHFGDGTRLSIL.

The chain uses TRBV27 and TRBJ1-5; 8 bases map to TRBD1. V shed 5 bases and J 4 bases; nucleotides not matched to a gene: 4. This CDR3 region has 14 residues. CDR1 and CDR2 (germline): MNHEY, SMNVEV (reference sequence). The CDR3 DNA reads as TGTGCCAGCAGTATCAGACAGGGGAATCAGCCCCAGCATTTT. Encoded protein: CASSIRQGNQPQHF.

J is TRBJ2-5 and V is TRBV11-2, with D possibly TRBD1 on 6 matching bases. Germline CDR1 and CDR2: SGHAT and FQNNGV. The CDR3 spans 15 residues. V lost 5 bases to trimming and J lost 3 bases, with 16 bases between them. CDR3 protein: CASSHGWGREETQYF. The CDR3 nucleotides are TGTGCCAGCAGCCACGGATGGGGGCGCGAAGAGACCCAGTACTTC.

The genes are TRBV11-2 and TRBJ2-2; TRBD2 agrees at 7 bases. With 5 bases clipped from V and 3 bases from J, the junction kept 6 bases outside the gene matches. CDR1 and CDR2 from the germline V gene are SGHAT and FQNNGV. The CDR3 is made up of 15 amino acids. Here the CDR3 DNA reads TGTGCCAGCAGCGGAGGGAGGGAGGACACCGGGGAGCTGTTTTTT. Protein sequence: CASSGGREDTGELFF.

This clone occurred once. The rearrangement uses TRBV19 and TRBJ1-2; D remains ambiguous. Trimming removed 0 bases at V and 6 bases at J, with 8 bases between. The CDR3 loop spans 13 amino acids. Per the germline V gene, CDR1 is LNHDA and CDR2 is SQIVND (reference sequence). The CDR3 here is CASSIDRGNGYTF. For the CDR3, the DNA is TGTGCCAGTAGTATAGATCGAGGGAATGGCTACACCTTC.

The chain combines TRBV18 with TRBJ2-7, with D possibly being TRBD1 or TRBD2 (5 bases each). V lost 5 bases and J 3 bases, leaving 11 bases between the germline ends. Germline CDR1 and CDR2: KGHSH and LQKENI. The CDR3 runs 13 residues. Here the CDR3 DNA reads TGTGCCAGCTCAGCCGGGACCGGCTACGAGCAGTACTTC. The encoded protein is CASSAGTGYEQYF.

The gene calls are TRBV19 and TRBJ2-5; D gene unclear. The V gene's germline CDR1 is LNHDA and CDR2 SQIVND (reference sequence). Trimming removed 3 bases from V and 1 base from J, with 9 bases in between. CDR3 length equals 14 residues. The CDR3 sequence is CASSIYGGQETQYF. The DNA for the CDR3 is TGTGCCAGTAGTATTTATGGCGGCCAAGAGACCCAGTACTTC.